This T cell receptor beta chain stems from a study of blood T cell repertoires in COVID-19. Germline CDR1 and CDR2: LNHDA and SQIVND (reference sequence). V lost 6 bases, J lost 0 bases, and 5 bases stayed unmatched. This CDR3 is 15 amino acids long. Sequencing used immunoSEQ multiplex PCR; TCRdb keeps in-frame clones, though not all of them. The sample has 210,000 or so clones; approximately 91% are singletons. This sequence originates from a middle-aged woman who had recovered from COVID-19. Sequenced input: peripheral blood. The chain recombines TRBV19 with TRBJ1-3, with 7 bases matching TRBD1. The CDR3 DNA reads TGTGCCAGTAGAATACAGGGGAGCTCTGGAAACACCATATATTTT. It yields the protein CASRIQGSSGNTIYF.